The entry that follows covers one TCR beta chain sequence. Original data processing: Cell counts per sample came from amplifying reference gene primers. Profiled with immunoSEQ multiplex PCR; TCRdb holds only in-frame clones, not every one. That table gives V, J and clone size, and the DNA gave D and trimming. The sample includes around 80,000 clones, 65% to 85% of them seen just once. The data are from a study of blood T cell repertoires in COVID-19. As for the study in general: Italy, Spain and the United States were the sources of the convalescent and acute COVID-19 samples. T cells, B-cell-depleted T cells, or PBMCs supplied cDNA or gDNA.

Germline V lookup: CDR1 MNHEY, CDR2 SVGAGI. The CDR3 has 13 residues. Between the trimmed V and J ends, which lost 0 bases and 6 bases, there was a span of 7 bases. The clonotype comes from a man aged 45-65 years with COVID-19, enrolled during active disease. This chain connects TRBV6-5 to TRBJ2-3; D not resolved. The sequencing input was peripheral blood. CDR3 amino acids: CASSYSRGDTQYF. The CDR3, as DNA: TGTGCCAGCAGTTACTCTCGCGGCGATACGCAGTATTTT.